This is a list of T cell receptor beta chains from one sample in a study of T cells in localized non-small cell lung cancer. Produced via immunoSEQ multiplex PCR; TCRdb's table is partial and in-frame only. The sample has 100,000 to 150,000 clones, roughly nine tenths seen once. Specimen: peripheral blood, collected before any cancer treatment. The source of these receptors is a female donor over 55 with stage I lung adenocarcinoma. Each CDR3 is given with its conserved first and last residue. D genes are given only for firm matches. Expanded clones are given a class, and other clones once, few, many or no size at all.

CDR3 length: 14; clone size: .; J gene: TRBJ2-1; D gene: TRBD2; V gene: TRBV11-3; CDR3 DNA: TGTGCCAGCAGCTCTACCGCTAGCGGCAATGAGCAGTTCTTC; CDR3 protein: CASSSTASGNEQFF
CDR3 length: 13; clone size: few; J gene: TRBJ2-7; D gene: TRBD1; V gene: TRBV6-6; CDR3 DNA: TGTGCCAGCAGTGGGACAGCTTTCTACGAGCAGTACTTC; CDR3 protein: CASSGTAFYEQYF
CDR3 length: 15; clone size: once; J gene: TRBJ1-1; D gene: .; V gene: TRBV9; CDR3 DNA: TGTGCCAGCAGCGCTGCTCCGACGCCGAACACTGAAGCTTTCTTT; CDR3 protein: CASSAAPTPNTEAFF
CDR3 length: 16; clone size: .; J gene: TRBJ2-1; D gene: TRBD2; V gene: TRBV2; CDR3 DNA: TGTGCCAGCAGTGAATTAGGGGTAGCGGGGGGAAATGAGCAGTTCTTC; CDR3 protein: CASSELGVAGGNEQFF
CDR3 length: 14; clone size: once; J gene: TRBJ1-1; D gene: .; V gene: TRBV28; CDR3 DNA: TGTGCCAGCAGTCTAACAAGGACAAACACTGAAGCTTTCTTT; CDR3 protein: CASSLTRTNTEAFF
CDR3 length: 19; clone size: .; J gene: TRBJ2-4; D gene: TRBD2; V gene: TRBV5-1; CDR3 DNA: TGCGCCAGCAGCTTGGGACTAGCGGGAGGAGGCCTAGCGGAAAACATTCAGTACTTC; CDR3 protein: CASSLGLAGGGLAENIQYF
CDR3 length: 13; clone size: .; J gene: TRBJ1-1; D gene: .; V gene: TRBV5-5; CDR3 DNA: TGTGCCAGCAGCCGAGCGGGGAACACTGAAGCTTTCTTT; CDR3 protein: CASSRAGNTEAFF
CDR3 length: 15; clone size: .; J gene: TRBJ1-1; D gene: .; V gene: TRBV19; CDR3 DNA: TGTGCCAGTATGGGGAGTTGGGACGTGAACACTGAAGCTTTCTTT; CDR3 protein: CASMGSWDVNTEAFF
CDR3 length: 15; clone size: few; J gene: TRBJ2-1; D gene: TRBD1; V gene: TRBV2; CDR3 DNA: TGTGCCAGCAGTGACGACAGGGGTTCCTACAATGAGCAGTTCTTC; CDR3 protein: CASSDDRGSYNEQFF
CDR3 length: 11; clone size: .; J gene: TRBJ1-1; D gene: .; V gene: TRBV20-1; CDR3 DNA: TGCAGTGCTAGAGATCCGAGTCTAGCTTTCTTT; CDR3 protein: CSARDPSLAFF